What follows are 22 T cell receptor beta chains derived from one specimen sequenced in a study of Graves' ophthalmopathy and Graves' hyperthyroidism. Amplification from RNA transcripts yielded the TCR beta CDR3 regions. RT-PCR with HTBI primers came first, then second-round multiplex PCR. TCRdb used MiXCR to reprocess the multiplex PCR reads, holding one entry per CDR3 protein. The sample has more than 300,000 distinct CDR3 sequences; 15% to 20% are singletons. Specimen: peripheral blood. These receptors were collected from an adult woman with stable Graves' hyperthyroidism.

This clonotype has a count of ten or more. The rearrangement joins TRBV5-1 to TRBJ2-7, with unresolved D. Germline assignment: CDR1 SGHRS and CDR2 YFSETQ. The CDR3 is made up of 15 amino acids. V was cut by 2 bases and J by 4 bases, with 16 bases left in between. CDR3 sequence (DNA): TGCGCCAGCAGCTTAAGAGGAGAGGCTTGGTACGAGCAGTACTTC. Encoded protein: CASSLRGEAWYEQYF.

This clonotype was seen ten or more times. The chain couples TRBV6-2 or TRBV6-3 to TRBJ2-3, with D tentatively TRBD1 or TRBD2 (5 bases each). Looked up from germline, CDR1 is MNHEY and CDR2 is SVGEGT. With 8 bases removed from V and 6 bases from J, the gap between germline ends came to 15 bases. This CDR3 is built from 13 residues. The CDR3 sequence: CASGGGIGDTQYF. The DNA for the CDR3 is TGTGCCAGCGGTGGGGGAATCGGCGATACGCAGTATTTT.

This clonotype was counted a few times. V gene TRBV27 combines with J gene TRBJ2-7, with D maybe TRBD2 (5 bases). The CDR3 has 15 residues. Trimming shortened V by 11 bases and J by 0 bases, and 20 bases separated the two germline ends. The germline CDR1 and CDR2 sequences are MNHEY and SMNVEV (reference sequence). CDR3 sequence reads: CAGPTGKIFSYEQYF. In DNA form, the CDR3 reads TGTGCCGGGCCAACCGGGAAAATATTCTCCTACGAGCAGTACTTC.

At least ten counts were recorded for this clonotype. A read error may produce the germline difference seen at one junction end. This chain joins TRBV28 and TRBJ1-1; 7 bases are shared with TRBD1. The CDR3 loop spans 16 amino acids. Per germline, CDR1 MDHEN and CDR2 SYDVKM. CDR3 residues: CANSLSATGDHTEAFF. As DNA, the CDR3 is TGTGCCAACAGTTTAAGCGCCACAGGGGACCACACTGAAGCTTTCTTT.

This clonotype occurred a few times. This chain uses TRBV19 with TRBJ1-1, with TRBD1 matching over 9 bases. The CDR3 covers 14 residues. The germline V gene has CDR1 LNHDA and CDR2 SQIVND (reference sequence). The J segment lost 4 bases and the V segment lost 9 bases, leaving 9 bases of the junction unmatched. In nucleotides, the CDR3 is TGTGCCAGCCGTACAGGGGGCCGAGGCACTGAAGCTTTCTTT. This translates into CASRTGGRGTEAFF.

This clonotype was observed many times. The chain joins TRBV20-1 to TRBJ2-7; D remains unclear. The CDR3 consists of 14 residues. Germline CDR1 is DFQATT and CDR2 is SNEGSKA (reference sequence). Trimming pared 2 bases from V and 7 bases from J, leaving 18 bases between. Here the CDR3 reads CSARPQTRFGEQYF. The CDR3 DNA reads as TGCAGTGCTAGACCCCAGACACGCTTCGGGGAGCAGTACTTC.

This clonotype has at least ten counts. This chain connects TRBV6-5 to TRBJ2-4, with D unresolved. The V gene's germline CDR1 is MNHEY and CDR2 SVGAGI. CDR3 length equals 11 residues. Trimming took off 4 bases at V and 7 bases at J, with 5 bases between the two ends. In nucleotides, the CDR3 is TGTGCCAGCAGTTTATTGAACATTCAGTACTTC. Protein: CASSLLNIQYF.

The count of this clonotype is one. One junction end does not reproduce the germline sequence, and a read error may be involved. V usage is TRBV27 and J usage is TRBJ2-5, with D possibly TRBD2 on 5 matching bases. Germline V gene sequence: CDR1 MNHEY, CDR2 SMNVEV (reference sequence). The CDR3 is 15 amino acids. The CDR3 bases are TGTGCCATCAGTTTATCGAGTGGGGTCCGGGGGACCCAGTACTTC. It encodes CAISLSSGVRGTQYF.

This clonotype was seen at least ten times. The V and J genes are TRBV12-3 or TRBV12-4 and TRBJ2-7; no clear D. The CDR3 is made up of 18 amino acids. Trimming shortened V by 5 bases and J by 3 bases, and 26 bases separated the two germline ends. CDR3 in DNA: TGTGCCAGCAGTCCAACTCGGACGGAAACCACCTTATACTACGAGCAGTACTTC. It codes for CASSPTRTETTLYYEQYF.

This clonotype has ten or more counts. The chain uses TRBV12-3 or TRBV12-4 and TRBJ1-1; D unresolved. The germline V and J ends were trimmed by 1 base and 1 base, with 7 bases remaining between them. This CDR3 has 14 residues. The CDR3: CASSLGHKNTEAFF. CDR3 nucleotides: TGTGCCAGCAGTTTAGGACACAAGAACACTGAAGCTTTCTTT.

The J gene is TRBJ2-5, the V gene TRBV11-3; 7 bases agree with TRBD2. The CDR3 has 15 amino acids. CDR1 is SGHNT, CDR2 YENEEA, per germline. V trimming: 5 bases; J trimming: 5 bases; junction bases outside the gene matches: 11. The CDR3 DNA follows: TGTGCCAGCAGCCGGACTAGTAGGGACCTGGAGACCCAGTACTTC. Protein: CASSRTSRDLETQYF. Filled out from reference TRBV11-3 and TRBJ2-5, the complete variable domain reads EAGVVQSPRYKIIEKKQPVAFWCNPISGHNTLYWYLQNLGQGPELLIRYENEEAVDDSQLPKDRFSAERLKGVDSTLKIQPAELGDSAVYLCASSRTSRDLETQYFGPGTRLLVL.

The table lists this clonotype with many counts. This rearrangement joins TRBV20-1 to TRBJ1-3, with D unresolved. This CDR3 has 12 residues. Trimming left V 7 bases short and J 4 bases short, with 11 bases between. Looked up from germline, CDR1 is DFQATT and CDR2 is SNEGSKA (reference sequence). CDR3 nucleotide sequence: TGCAGTGTGGAGGCGTCGGGAAACACCATATATTTT. Translating it yields CSVEASGNTIYF.

This clonotype was counted ten times or more. The chain is built from TRBV6-5 and TRBJ2-7; D may be TRBD1 (5 bases). This CDR3 region has 13 residues. Germline CDR1 is MNHEY and CDR2 is SVGAGI. V gave up 10 bases and J gave up 3 bases, with 16 bases separating them. The CDR3 loop is CATLTEKLYEQYF. DNA for the CDR3: TGTGCCACCTTGACAGAAAAACTCTACGAGCAGTACTTC.

Turning to this clonotype: The junction departs from the called germline gene at one end, perhaps through a read error. The CDR3 sequence is CASSQVRGFDMQYF. CDR3 nucleotide sequence: TGCGCCAGCAGCCAAGTCCGGGGATTCGACATGCAGTACTTC. The rearrangement uses TRBV4-1 and TRBJ2-4; TRBD2 might be the D (5 bases). The CDR3 is made up of 14 amino acids. From germline, CDR1 is MGHRA and CDR2 YSYEKL.

The sample holds many counts of this clonotype. The chain recombines TRBV4-1 with TRBJ2-5; D gene ambiguous. The CDR3 loop spans 13 amino acids. Germline CDR1 is MGHRA and CDR2 is YSYEKL. V lost 1 base, J lost 2 bases, and 5 bases lay in between. The CDR3 DNA reads as TGCGCCAGCAGCCAAGTACTTCAAGAGACCCAGTACTTC. It specifies CASSQVLQETQYF.

This clonotype has ten or more counts. The chain links TRBV7-9 to TRBJ2-5; 10 bases match TRBD1. CDR1 and CDR2 from the germline V gene are SEHNR and FQNEAQ (reference sequence). The V and J ends lost 5 bases and 3 bases, in that order; junction bases with no gene match: 3. The length of the CDR3 is 14 residues. The CDR3 loop reads CASSDRGREETQYF. CDR3 DNA sequence: TGTGCCAGCAGCGACAGGGGGCGAGAAGAGACCCAGTACTTC.

The rearrangement links TRBV20-1 to TRBJ1-1, with 7 bases aligning to TRBD1. V shed 4 bases, J shed 0 bases, and the junction held 8 bases outside the gene matches. Germline CDR1 DFQATT, CDR2 SNEGSKA (reference sequence). The CDR3 has 15 amino acids. The CDR3 nucleotides are TGCAGTGCTAAGACAGGGTCGCCTATGAACACTGAAGCTTTCTTT. Residues: CSAKTGSPMNTEAFF.

This clonotype has at least ten counts. The V gene is TRBV28, the J gene TRBJ2-7; TRBD2 aligns across 12 bases. This CDR3 comprises 15 residues. Germline lookup yields CDR1 MDHEN and CDR2 SYDVKM. V shed 5 bases, J shed 3 bases, and the junction held 5 bases outside the gene matches. The CDR3 loop reads CASSVLAGGLYEQYF. In DNA form, the CDR3 reads TGTGCCAGCAGTGTACTAGCGGGAGGCCTCTACGAGCAGTACTTC.

A note on this clonotype: A read error may produce the germline difference seen at one junction end. The chain employs TRBV5-6 and TRBJ1-1; a weak D match, TRBD1 (5 bases). This CDR3 is built from 14 residues. From germline, CDR1 is SGHDT and CDR2 YYEEEE. In DNA form, the CDR3 reads TGTGTCAGCAGCTTGCAGGGCACGAACACTGAAGCTTTCTTT. This encodes CVSSLQGTNTEAFF.

This clonotype was recorded at least ten times. V and J are TRBV28 and TRBJ2-7, with 7 positions matching TRBD1. Germline V CDR1 and CDR2: MDHEN, SYDVKM. The CDR3 is 14 residues long. V gave up 1 base and J gave up 6 bases; unmatched junction bases: 6. The CDR3 DNA reads as TGTGCCAGCAGTTTATCACAGGGGTACGGCGAGCAGTACTTC. Its translation: CASSLSQGYGEQYF.

The chain is built from TRBV12-3 or TRBV12-4 and TRBJ1-1; TRBD1 agrees at 8 bases. V was pared by 6 bases and J by 11 bases, with 11 bases of the junction left unmatched. This CDR3 region has 13 residues. The CDR3 coding sequence is TGTGCCAGCAGGCGAGGACAGGGTGGGACGGCTTTCTTT. This codes for CASRRGQGGTAFF.

Ten or more counts support this clonotype. This sequence joins TRBV7-2 and TRBJ2-7, with D possibly matching TRBD1 (6 bases). The germline V and J ends were trimmed by 0 bases and 2 bases, with 20 bases remaining between them. Germline V gives CDR1 SGHTA, CDR2 FQGNSA. The CDR3 is 18 amino acids. The CDR3: CASSLAGAWDVRPYEQYF. In nucleotides, the CDR3 is TGTGCCAGCAGCTTAGCGGGGGCGTGGGACGTAAGACCCTACGAGCAGTACTTC.